In this sample, the clone carrying this TCR beta chain turned up once. This record belongs to a study of blood T cell repertoires in COVID-19. About the research overall: Spain, Italy and the United States supplied samples that represented acute and convalescent COVID-19.

Between the trimmed V and J ends, which lost 4 bases and 7 bases, there was a span of 16 bases. The CDR3 spans 15 residues. Germline V gives CDR1 MNHEY, CDR2 SVGAGI. Generated by immunoSEQ multiplex PCR, the TCRdb table keeps only in-frame clones and is missing some. The table lists fewer than 250,000 clones, around four fifths of them singletons. The clonotype originates from a woman in her sixties or seventies with active or convalescent COVID-19. Sequences were obtained from peripheral blood. This chain links TRBV6-5 with TRBJ1-4, with D uncertain. This chain's CDR3 is CASSSGSSEGEKLFF. The CDR3 DNA follows: TGTGCCAGCAGTTCGGGGTCCTCTGAGGGTGAAAAACTGTTTTTT.